The rows below give T cell receptor beta chains drawn from one sample of a study of cytomegalovirus exposure and HLA in healthy donors. Clones were sequenced by immunoSEQ multiplex PCR, and TCRdb holds only the in-frame ones, with some missing. The data hold 100,000 to 150,000 clones, with 90% to 97% observed a single time. Specimen: PBMCs. The receptors shown here come from a man younger than 30 in good health and CMV-seronegative. Both conserved end residues are part of each CDR3. The D gene is left open where the match is weak. Size values are once, few and many counts, or a class for expanded clones, and some rows have none.

V: TRBV6-5; J: TRBJ2-5; size: -; D: TRBD2; CDR3: CASSYFGGGETQYF; DNA: TGTGCCAGCAGTTACTTCGGGGGGGGAGAGACCCAGTACTTC
V: TRBV30; J: TRBJ2-1; size: -; D: -; CDR3: CAWSVQLANEQFF; DNA: TGTGCCTGGAGTGTGCAGCTAGCCAATGAGCAGTTCTTC
V: TRBV5-5; J: TRBJ2-7; size: -; D: -; CDR3: CASSLNIGGTVYEQYF; DNA: TGTGCCAGCAGCTTGAATATCGGCGGTACGGTCTACGAGCAGTACTTC
V: TRBV4-2; J: TRBJ1-1; size: -; D: TRBD1; CDR3: CASSQDRQGSGEAFF; DNA: TGTGCCAGCAGCCAAGATCGACAGGGCAGTGGTGAAGCTTTCTTT
V: TRBV4-1; J: TRBJ2-3; size: -; D: TRBD2; CDR3: CASSQSGRGSTADTQYF; DNA: TGCGCCAGCAGCCAGTCAGGACGCGGGAGTACGGCAGATACGCAGTATTTT
V: TRBV9; J: TRBJ2-1; size: -; D: -; CDR3: CASSVRGSALLYNEQFF; DNA: TGTGCCAGCAGCGTAAGAGGGAGCGCCCTCCTCTACAATGAGCAGTTCTTC
V: TRBV4-1; J: TRBJ2-7; size: -; D: -; CDR3: CASSQGQVSSYEQYF; DNA: TGCGCCAGCAGCCAAGGGCAGGTTAGCTCCTACGAGCAGTACTTC
V: TRBV7-2; J: TRBJ2-1; size: -; D: -; CDR3: CASSLQSGSYNEQFF; DNA: TGTGCCAGCAGCTTACAGAGCGGCTCCTACAATGAGCAGTTCTTC
V: TRBV27; J: TRBJ2-2; size: -; D: TRBD2; CDR3: CASSSLLLAGDSGELFF; DNA: TGTGCCAGCAGTTCCCTCTTGCTAGCGGGAGATTCCGGGGAGCTGTTTTTT
V: TRBV4-2; J: TRBJ2-2; size: -; D: -; CDR3: CASSQVSVGGSTGELFF; DNA: TGTGCCAGCAGCCAAGTCTCGGTAGGGGGTTCCACCGGGGAGCTGTTTTTT
V: TRBV5-1; J: TRBJ2-7; size: -; D: TRBD2; CDR3: CASSLGLAGGGGYEQYF; DNA: TGCGCCAGCAGCTTGGGACTAGCGGGAGGGGGTGGCTACGAGCAGTACTTC
V: TRBV7-3; J: TRBJ2-1; size: -; D: TRBD2; CDR3: CASSPGLAGGWEQFF; DNA: TGTGCCAGCAGCCCTGGACTAGCGGGAGGGTGGGAGCAGTTCTTC
V: TRBV7-3; J: TRBJ2-6; size: once; D: TRBD1; CDR3: CASSPSGQGSSGANVLTF; DNA: TGTGCCAGCAGCCCCTCCGGACAGGGGTCCTCTGGGGCCAACGTCCTGACTTTC
V: TRBV5-1; J: TRBJ2-7; size: -; D: -; CDR3: CASSLRADYEQYF; DNA: TGCGCCAGCAGCCTGAGGGCGGACTACGAGCAGTACTTC